This T cell receptor (beta chain) stems from a study of early stage breast cancer tumors. At the level of the study: Of around 16 invasive breast tumors, fewer than 13 were hormone receptor-positive, HER2-negative. Invasive lobular carcinomas made up about 30% of the 12 ER+/PR+/HER2- tumors.

This clone came up a few times. Antigen unknown. The protocol was immunoSEQ multiplex PCR, while the TCRdb copy is restricted to in-frame clones and leaves out a portion. The sample includes over 25,000 clones, around 70% of them seen just once. The study's findings and limits: Unsorted bulk genomic DNA sequencing lacked pairing and functional marker data. Tumors had approximately 2.5-fold higher T cell density than normal breast.

The sequencing sample was made of blood. This TCR came from a person aged 45-60 years with breast cancer.

The DNA for the CDR3 is TGTGCCATCAGTGAGGGGATTAGCTATGGCTACACCTTC. This sequence encodes CAISEGISYGYTF. The genes are TRBV10-3 and TRBJ1-2, with D unresolved. The ends were cut back, 2 bases at V and 4 bases at J, with 8 bases in the middle. Germline assignment: CDR1 ENHRY and CDR2 SYGVKD. The CDR3 runs to 13 residues.